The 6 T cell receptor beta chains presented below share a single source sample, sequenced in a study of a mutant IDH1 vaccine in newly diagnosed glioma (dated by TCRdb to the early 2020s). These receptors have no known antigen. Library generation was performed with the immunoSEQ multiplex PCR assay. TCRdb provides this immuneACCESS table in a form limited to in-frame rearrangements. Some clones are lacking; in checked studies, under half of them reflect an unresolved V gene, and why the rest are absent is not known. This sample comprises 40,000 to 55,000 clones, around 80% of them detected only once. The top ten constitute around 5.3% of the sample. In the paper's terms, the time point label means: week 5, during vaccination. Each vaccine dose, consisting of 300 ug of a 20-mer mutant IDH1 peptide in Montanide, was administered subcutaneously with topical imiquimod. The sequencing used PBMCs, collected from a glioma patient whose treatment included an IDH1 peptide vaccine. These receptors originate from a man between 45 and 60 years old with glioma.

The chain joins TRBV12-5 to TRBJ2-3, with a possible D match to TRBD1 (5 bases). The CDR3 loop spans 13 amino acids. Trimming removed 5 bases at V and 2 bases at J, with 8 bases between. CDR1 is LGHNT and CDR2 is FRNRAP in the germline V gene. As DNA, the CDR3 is TGTGCTAGTGGTCCGACAGTCACAGATACGCAGTATTTT. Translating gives CASGPTVTDTQYF. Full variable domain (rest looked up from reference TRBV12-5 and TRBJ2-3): DARVTQTPRHKVTEMGQEVTMRCQPILGHNTVFWYRQTMMQGLELLAYFRNRAPLDDSGMPKDRFSAEMPDATLATLKIQPSEPRDSAVYFCASGPTVTDTQYFGPGTRLTVL.

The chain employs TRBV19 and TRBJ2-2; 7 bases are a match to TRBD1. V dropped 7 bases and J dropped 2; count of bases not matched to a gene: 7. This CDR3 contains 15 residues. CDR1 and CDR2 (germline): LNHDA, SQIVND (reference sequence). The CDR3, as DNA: TGTGCCAGTAAGGGGGCAGAGCGTAACACCGGGGAGCTGTTTTTT. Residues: CASKGAERNTGELFF.

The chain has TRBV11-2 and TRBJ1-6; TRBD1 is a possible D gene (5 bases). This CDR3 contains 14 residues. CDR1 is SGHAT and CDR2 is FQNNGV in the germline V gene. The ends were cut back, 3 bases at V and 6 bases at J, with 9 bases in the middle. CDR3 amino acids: CASSFGTPNSPLHF. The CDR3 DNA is TGTGCCAGCAGCTTTGGGACTCCTAATTCACCCCTCCACTTT. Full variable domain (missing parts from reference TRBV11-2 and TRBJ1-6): EAGVAQSPRYKIIEKRQSVAFWCNPISGHATLYWYQQILGQGPKLLIQFQNNGVVDDSQLPKDRFSAERLKGVDSTLKIQPAKLEDSAVYLCASSFGTPNSPLHFGNGTRLTVT.

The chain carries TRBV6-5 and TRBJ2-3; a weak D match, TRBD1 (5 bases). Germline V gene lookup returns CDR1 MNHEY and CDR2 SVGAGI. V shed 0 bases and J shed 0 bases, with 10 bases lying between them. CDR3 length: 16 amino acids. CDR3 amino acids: CASSYSRQGSTDTQYF. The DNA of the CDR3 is TGTGCCAGCAGTTACTCGCGCCAGGGAAGCACAGATACGCAGTATTTT.

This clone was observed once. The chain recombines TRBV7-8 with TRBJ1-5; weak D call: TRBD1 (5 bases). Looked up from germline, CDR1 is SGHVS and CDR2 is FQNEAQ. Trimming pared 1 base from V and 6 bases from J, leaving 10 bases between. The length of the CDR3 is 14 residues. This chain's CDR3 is CASSLVRATQPQHF. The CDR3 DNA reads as TGTGCCAGCAGCTTAGTCAGGGCAACTCAGCCCCAGCATTTT.

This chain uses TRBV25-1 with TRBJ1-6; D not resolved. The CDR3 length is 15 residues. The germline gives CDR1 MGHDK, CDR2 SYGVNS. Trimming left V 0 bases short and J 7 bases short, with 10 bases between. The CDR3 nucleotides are TGTGCCAGCAGTGAATACGGGGTAGGCAATTCACCCCTCCACTTT. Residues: CASSEYGVGNSPLHF.